These T cell receptor beta chains were read from a single sample in a study of identical twins. MiXCR, run by TCRdb on the 5' RACE reads, gives a single entry per CDR3 protein. This table holds 1.5 million to 2 million distinct CDR3 sequences, roughly a third found once. The sequenced sample was cord blood. Source of these receptors: a newborn girl in good health. Both conserved end residues are part of each CDR3. D genes are given only for firm matches. Not every row has a clone size; where given, it reads once, few, many or a size class.

CDR3: CSAVRIYKGEQFF
DNA: TGCAGTGCTGTCAGGATATACAAGGGTGAGCAGTTCTTC
V: TRBV20-1
D: -
J: TRBJ2-1
size: -

CDR3: CASSLRGRLNSPLHF
DNA: TGCGCCAGCAGCTTGAGGGGACGTTTAAATTCACCCCTCCACTTT
V: TRBV5-1
D: -
J: TRBJ1-6
size: few

CDR3: CASSPGLAGAPYEQYF
DNA: TGTGCCAGCAGTCCCGGACTAGCGGGAGCGCCCTACGAGCAGTACTTC
V: TRBV6-5
D: TRBD2
J: TRBJ2-7
size: -

CDR3: CSARDRNYEQYF
DNA: TGCAGTGCTAGGGACAGGAACTACGAGCAGTACTTC
V: TRBV20-1
D: TRBD1
J: TRBJ2-7
size: many

CDR3: CANSEDTSYEQFF
DNA: TGTGCCAACAGTGAGGACACCTCCTACGAGCAGTTCTTC
V: TRBV10-3
D: -
J: TRBJ2-1
size: -

CDR3: CSAREPGGVYSNQPQHF
DNA: TGCAGTGCTAGAGAGCCTGGGGGGGTTTATAGCAATCAGCCCCAGCATTTT
V: TRBV20-1
D: -
J: TRBJ1-5
size: few

CDR3: CASSLPERGYNEQFF
DNA: TGTGCCAGCAGCCTCCCGGAGCGAGGGTACAATGAGCAGTTCTTC
V: TRBV7-8
D: -
J: TRBJ2-1
size: -

CDR3: CASSLYQGTLTGGNEQFF
DNA: TGTGCTAGCAGCTTGTATCAGGGGACCCTAACTGGGGGGAATGAGCAGTTCTTC
V: TRBV7-7
D: -
J: TRBJ2-1
size: -

CDR3: CASSQGRGDQYF
DNA: TGTGCCAGCAGCCAAGGGCGCGGTGACCAGTACTTC
V: TRBV3-1
D: -
J: TRBJ2-7
size: few

CDR3: CAISVGGAHPVSTDTQYF
DNA: TGTGCCATCAGTGTCGGGGGGGCCCACCCCGTTAGCACAGATACGCAGTATTTT
V: TRBV10-3
D: TRBD2
J: TRBJ2-3
size: few

CDR3: CSALRGARGIREQYF
DNA: TGCAGTGCCCTAAGGGGCGCCAGGGGAATCCGCGAGCAGTACTTC
V: TRBV20-1
D: -
J: TRBJ2-7
size: -

CDR3: CASSLWQTSGRADTQYF
DNA: TGTGCCAGCAGTTTATGGCAAACTAGCGGGAGGGCAGATACGCAGTATTTT
V: TRBV28
D: TRBD2
J: TRBJ2-3
size: -

CDR3: CATRVAYNSPLHF
DNA: TGTGCCACAAGGGTCGCCTATAATTCACCCCTCCACTTT
V: TRBV6-1
D: -
J: TRBJ1-6
size: few

CDR3: CASSEQPGGELFF
DNA: TGTGCCAGCAGTGAACAGCCTGGCGGGGAGCTGTTTTTT
V: TRBV25-1
D: -
J: TRBJ2-2
size: -

CDR3: CSAGFPGTTANNEQFF
DNA: TGCAGTGCTGGGTTTCCCGGGACGACCGCCAACAATGAGCAGTTCTTC
V: TRBV20-1
D: -
J: TRBJ2-1
size: few

CDR3: CASSQEAGWTDTQYF
DNA: TGTGCCAGCAGCCAAGAGGCGGGTTGGACAGATACGCAGTATTTT
V: TRBV3-1
D: -
J: TRBJ2-3
size: few

CDR3: CASSSRVAGASYNSPLHF
DNA: TGCGCCAGCAGCTCACGGGTGGCGGGGGCATCCTATAATTCACCCCTCCACTTT
V: TRBV4-1
D: -
J: TRBJ1-6
size: -

CDR3: CSAGLAGSVSCNEQFF
DNA: TGCAGTGCTGGACTAGCGGGCTCAGTCTCCTGCAATGAGCAGTTCTTC
V: TRBV20-1
D: TRBD2
J: TRBJ2-1
size: -

CDR3: CSARDSLSNQPQHF
DNA: TGCAGTGCTAGAGACTCCCTATCCAATCAGCCCCAGCATTTT
V: TRBV20-1
D: -
J: TRBJ1-5
size: -

CDR3: CASSPLGQLAKNIQYF
DNA: TGTGCCAGCTCACCCCTGGGACAGCTAGCCAAAAACATTCAGTACTTC
V: TRBV18
D: TRBD1
J: TRBJ2-4
size: -

CDR3: CASSFKYTDTQYF
DNA: TGTGCCAGCAGCTTCAAGTACACAGATACGCAGTATTTT
V: TRBV7-2
D: -
J: TRBJ2-3
size: -

CDR3: CASSLGGREEQYF
DNA: TGTGCCAGCAGCTTAGGAGGTCGTGAAGAGCAGTACTTC
V: TRBV11-1
D: -
J: TRBJ2-7
size: -

CDR3: CASSLRPGPTILSTDTQYF
DNA: TGTGCCAGCAGTCTACGCCCGGGACCAACAATCTTAAGCACAGATACGCAGTATTTT
V: TRBV28
D: -
J: TRBJ2-3
size: many

CDR3: CASKLAPSYEQYF
DNA: TGTGCCAGCAAGCTAGCCCCTTCCTACGAGCAGTACTTC
V: TRBV9
D: -
J: TRBJ2-7
size: many

CDR3: CASTARDGNQPQHF
DNA: TGTGCCAGCACCGCGAGGGACGGGAATCAGCCCCAGCATTTT
V: TRBV12-3/TRBV12-4
D: -
J: TRBJ1-5
size: once

CDR3: CATSDLCIDGNQPQHF
DNA: TGTGCCACCAGTGATTTGTGCATAGATGGCAATCAGCCCCAGCATTTT
V: TRBV24-1
D: -
J: TRBJ1-5
size: -

CDR3: CASSERGEPYNEQFF
DNA: TGTGCCAGCAGTGAACGGGGTGAACCGTACAATGAGCAGTTCTTC
V: TRBV25-1
D: -
J: TRBJ2-1
size: few

CDR3: CASSLNARNNEQFF
DNA: TGCGCCAGCAGCTTGAACGCACGGAACAATGAGCAGTTCTTC
V: TRBV5-1
D: -
J: TRBJ2-1
size: many

CDR3: CSARTGGDIVSPLHF
DNA: TGCAGTGCTAGAACAGGGGGCGATATAGTCTCACCCCTCCACTTT
V: TRBV20-1
D: TRBD1
J: TRBJ1-6
size: few

CDR3: CASSQEGHMGYTF
DNA: TGTGCCAGCAGCCAAGAGGGACATATGGGCTACACCTTC
V: TRBV4-2
D: -
J: TRBJ1-2
size: few

CDR3: CASRSQGDSYEQYF
DNA: TGCGCCAGCAGGAGTCAGGGGGACTCCTACGAGCAGTACTTC
V: TRBV5-1
D: TRBD1
J: TRBJ2-7
size: -

CDR3: CASSLGLAGGSGYNEQYF
DNA: TGTGCCAGCAGCTTGGGACTAGCGGGAGGGTCAGGGTACAATGAGCAGTACTTC
V: TRBV5-4
D: TRBD2
J: TRBJ2-7
size: -

CDR3: CASSPEMQQGFF
DNA: TGTGCCAGCAGTCCCGAAATGCAACAGGGGTTCTTC
V: TRBV12-3/TRBV12-4
D: -
J: TRBJ2-1
size: few

CDR3: CASSLGGLETQFF
DNA: TGTGCCAGCAGTTTAGGCGGGTTGGAGACCCAGTTCTTC
V: TRBV27
D: -
J: TRBJ2-1
size: -

CDR3: CASRGTGGDYEQYF
DNA: TGTGCCAGCAGAGGGACAGGGGGGGACTACGAGCAGTACTTC
V: TRBV2
D: TRBD1
J: TRBJ2-7
size: -

CDR3: CAFYRADSNEQFF
DNA: TGTGCCTTCTATCGGGCCGATTCCAATGAGCAGTTCTTC
V: TRBV6-5
D: -
J: TRBJ2-1
size: -

CDR3: CASSQGWTSGNEQFF
DNA: TGTGCCAGCAGCCAAGGCTGGACTAGTGGCAATGAGCAGTTCTTC
V: TRBV4-2
D: TRBD2
J: TRBJ2-1
size: few